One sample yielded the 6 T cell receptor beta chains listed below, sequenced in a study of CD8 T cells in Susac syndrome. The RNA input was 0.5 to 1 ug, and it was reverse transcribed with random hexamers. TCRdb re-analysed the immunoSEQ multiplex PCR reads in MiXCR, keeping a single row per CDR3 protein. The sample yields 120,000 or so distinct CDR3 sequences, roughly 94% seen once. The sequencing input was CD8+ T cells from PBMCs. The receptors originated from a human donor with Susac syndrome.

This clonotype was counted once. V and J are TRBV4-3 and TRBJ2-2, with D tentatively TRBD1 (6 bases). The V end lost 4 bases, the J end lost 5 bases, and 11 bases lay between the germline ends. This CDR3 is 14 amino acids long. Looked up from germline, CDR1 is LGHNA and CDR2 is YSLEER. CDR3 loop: CASSRTGQTGELFF. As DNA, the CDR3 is TGCGCCAGCAGCCGAACGGGACAAACCGGGGAGCTGTTTTTT.

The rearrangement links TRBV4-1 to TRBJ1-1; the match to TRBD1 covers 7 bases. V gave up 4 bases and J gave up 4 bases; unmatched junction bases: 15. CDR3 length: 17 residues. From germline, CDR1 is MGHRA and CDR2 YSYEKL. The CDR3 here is CASSRGQGAGGGTEAFF. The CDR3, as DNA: TGCGCCAGCAGCCGGGGGCAGGGCGCAGGGGGGGGCACTGAAGCTTTCTTT.

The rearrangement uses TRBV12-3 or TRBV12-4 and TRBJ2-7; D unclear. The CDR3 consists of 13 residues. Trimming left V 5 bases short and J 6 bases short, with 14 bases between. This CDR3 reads CASSPGPTTEQYF. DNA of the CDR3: TGTGCCAGCAGTCCGGGTCCAACAACCGAGCAGTACTTC.

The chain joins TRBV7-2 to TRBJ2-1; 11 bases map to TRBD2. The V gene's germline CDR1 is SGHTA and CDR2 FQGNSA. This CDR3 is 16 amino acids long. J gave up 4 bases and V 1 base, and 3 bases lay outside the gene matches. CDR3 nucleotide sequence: TGTGCCAGCAGCTTAGGGGCTAGCGGGGGGTACAATGAGCAGTTCTTC. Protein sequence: CASSLGASGGYNEQFF.

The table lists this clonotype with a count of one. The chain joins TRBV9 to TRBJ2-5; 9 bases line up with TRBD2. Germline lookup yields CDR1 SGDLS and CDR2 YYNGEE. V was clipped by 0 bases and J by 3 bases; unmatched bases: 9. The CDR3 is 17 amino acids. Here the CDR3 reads CASSVEGSGGQEETQYF. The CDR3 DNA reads TGTGCCAGCAGCGTAGAGGGTAGCGGGGGTCAGGAAGAGACCCAGTACTTC. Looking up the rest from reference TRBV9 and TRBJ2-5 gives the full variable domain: DSGVTQTPKHLITATGQRVTLRCSPRSGDLSVYWYQQSLDQGLQFLIQYYNGEERAKGNILERFSAQQFPDLHSELNLSSLELGDSALYFCASSVEGSGGQEETQYFGPGTRLLVL.

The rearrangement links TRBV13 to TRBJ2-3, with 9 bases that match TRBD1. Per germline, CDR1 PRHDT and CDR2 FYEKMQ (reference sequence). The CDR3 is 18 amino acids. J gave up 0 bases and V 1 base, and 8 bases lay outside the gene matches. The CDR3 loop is CASSLVLFGTGSTDTQYF. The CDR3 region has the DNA TGTGCCAGCAGCTTAGTATTGTTCGGGACAGGGAGCACAGATACGCAGTATTTT.